This T cell receptor (beta chain) is drawn from a study of cytomegalovirus exposure and HLA in healthy donors. Study-wide background: A preliminary data release comprised 80 million to 95 million unique TCRs obtained from HLA-typed donors. Roughly 80% of 398 genotyped donors fell in the Caucasian-associated ancestry cluster.

Germline lookup yields CDR1 SNHLY and CDR2 FYNNEI. V lost 6 bases and J 6 bases, leaving 6 bases between the germline ends. CDR3 length: 11 residues. About this clone: Its antigen is not identified.

The study, taken as a whole, reports: The study labeled 150 or so TCR beta chains cytomegalovirus-associated. Links to common viral pathogens appeared, in a later analysis, for several of the most significant clusters.

PCR used 60 Vbeta primers and 13 Jbeta primers. Sequenced by immunoSEQ multiplex PCR; TCRdb stores in-frame clones only, minus some. The profile shows tens of thousands of clones, 70% to 75% of them singletons. The rearrangement uses TRBV2 and TRBJ2-1, with D perhaps matching TRBD2 (5 bases). The sample comprised PBMCs. The source of this sequence is a man aged 40-50 years in good health and CMV-seropositive. CDR3 sequence: CASRLANEQFF. The CDR3 DNA follows: TGTGCCAGCAGGCTAGCCAATGAGCAGTTCTTC. The full variable domain, completed using reference TRBV2 and TRBJ2-1, is EPEVTQTPSHQVTQMGQEVILRCVPISNHLYFYWYRQILGQKVEFLVSFYNNEISEKSEIFDDQFSVERPDGSNFTLKIRSTKLEDSAMYFCASRLANEQFFGPGTRLTVL.